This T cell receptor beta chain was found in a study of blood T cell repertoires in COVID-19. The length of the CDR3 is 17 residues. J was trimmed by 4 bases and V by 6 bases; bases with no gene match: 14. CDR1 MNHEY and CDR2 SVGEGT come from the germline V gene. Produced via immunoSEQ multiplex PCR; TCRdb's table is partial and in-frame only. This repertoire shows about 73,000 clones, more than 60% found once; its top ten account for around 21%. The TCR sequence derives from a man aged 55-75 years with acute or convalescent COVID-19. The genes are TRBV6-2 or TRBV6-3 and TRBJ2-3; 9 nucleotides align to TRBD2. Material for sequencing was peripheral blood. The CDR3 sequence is CASRPPPGGGASDTQYF. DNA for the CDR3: TGTGCCAGCAGGCCTCCTCCGGGCGGGGGGGCCTCAGATACGCAGTATTTT.